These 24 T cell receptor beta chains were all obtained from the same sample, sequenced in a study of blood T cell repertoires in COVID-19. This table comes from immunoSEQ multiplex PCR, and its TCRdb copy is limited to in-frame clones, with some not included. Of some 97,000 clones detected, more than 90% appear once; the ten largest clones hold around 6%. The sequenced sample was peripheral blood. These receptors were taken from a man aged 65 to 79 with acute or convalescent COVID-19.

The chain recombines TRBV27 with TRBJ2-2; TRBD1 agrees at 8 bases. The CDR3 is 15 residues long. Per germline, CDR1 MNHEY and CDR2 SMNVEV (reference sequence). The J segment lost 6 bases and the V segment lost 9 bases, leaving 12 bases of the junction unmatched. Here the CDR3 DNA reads TGTGCCAGTTCCAGTTCCCAGACAGGGGCCGGGGAGCTGTTTTTT. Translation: CASSSSQTGAGELFF.

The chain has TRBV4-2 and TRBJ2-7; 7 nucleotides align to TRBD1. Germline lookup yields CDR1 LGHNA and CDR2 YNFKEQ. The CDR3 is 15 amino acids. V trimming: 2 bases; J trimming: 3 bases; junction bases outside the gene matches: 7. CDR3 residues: CASSQPDRPDYEQYF. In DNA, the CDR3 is TGTGCCAGCAGCCAACCGGACAGGCCTGACTACGAGCAGTACTTC.

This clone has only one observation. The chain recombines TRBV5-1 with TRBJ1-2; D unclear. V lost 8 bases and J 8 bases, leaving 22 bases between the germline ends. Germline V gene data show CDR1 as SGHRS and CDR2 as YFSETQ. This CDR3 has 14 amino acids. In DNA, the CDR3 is TGCGCCAGTACGATCGACGGCACTCTAGGAGGCTACACCTTC. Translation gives CASTIDGTLGGYTF.

CDR3 region: CASSLNTDTYEQYF. CDR3 bases: TGCGCCAGCAGCTTAAACACGGACACCTACGAGCAGTACTTC. The V and J genes are TRBV5-1 and TRBJ2-7; maybe TRBD1 (5 bases). The CDR3 has 14 amino acids. Looked up from germline, CDR1 is SGHRS and CDR2 is YFSETQ. Deletions cut 2 bases from V and 2 bases from J, with 11 bases between.

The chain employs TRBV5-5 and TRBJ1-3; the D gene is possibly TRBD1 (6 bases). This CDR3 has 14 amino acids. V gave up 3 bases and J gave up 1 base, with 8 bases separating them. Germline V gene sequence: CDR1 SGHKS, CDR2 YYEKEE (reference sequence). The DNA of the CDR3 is TGTGCCAGCAGCTCAACAGGGTCTGGAAACACCATATATTTT. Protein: CASSSTGSGNTIYF.

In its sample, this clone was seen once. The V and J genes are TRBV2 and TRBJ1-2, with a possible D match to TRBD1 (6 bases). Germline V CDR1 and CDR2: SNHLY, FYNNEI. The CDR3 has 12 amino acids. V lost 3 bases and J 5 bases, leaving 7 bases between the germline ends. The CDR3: CASSEDRYGYTF. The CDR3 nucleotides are TGTGCCAGCAGTGAGGACAGATATGGCTACACCTTC.

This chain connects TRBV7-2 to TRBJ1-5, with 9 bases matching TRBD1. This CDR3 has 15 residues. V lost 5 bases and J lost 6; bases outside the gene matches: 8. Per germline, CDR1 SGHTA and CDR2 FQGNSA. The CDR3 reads CASSTRDRVGQPQHF. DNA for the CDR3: TGTGCCAGCAGCACCCGGGACAGGGTCGGTCAGCCCCAGCATTTT.

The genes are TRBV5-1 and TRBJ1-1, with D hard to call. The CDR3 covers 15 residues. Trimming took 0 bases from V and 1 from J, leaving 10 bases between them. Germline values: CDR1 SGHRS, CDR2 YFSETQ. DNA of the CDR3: TGCGCCAGCAGCTTGGAAGGAGGGCAGAACACTGAAGCTTTCTTT. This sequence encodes CASSLEGGQNTEAFF.

Written as DNA, the CDR3 is TGCGCCAGCAGCGTGACGGGAAACAATGAGCAGTTCTTC. Translating gives CASSVTGNNEQFF. The chain combines TRBV5-1 with TRBJ2-1; possible D gene TRBD2, 5 bases. The CDR3 is made up of 13 amino acids. Trimming removed 4 bases at V and 5 bases at J, with 10 bases between. CDR1 and CDR2 (germline): SGHRS, YFSETQ. The full variable domain, with the rest looked up from reference TRBV5-1 and TRBJ2-1, is KAGVTQTPRYLIKTRGQQVTLSCSPISGHRSVSWYQQTPGQGLQFLFEYFSETQRNKGNFPGRFSGRQFSNSRSEMNVSTLELGDSALYLCASSVTGNNEQFFGPGTRLTVL.

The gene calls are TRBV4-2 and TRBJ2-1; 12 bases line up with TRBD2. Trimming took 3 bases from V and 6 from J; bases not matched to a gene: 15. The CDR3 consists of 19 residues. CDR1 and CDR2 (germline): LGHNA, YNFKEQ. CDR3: CASSHLLAGGHLSLNEQFF. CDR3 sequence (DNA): TGTGCCAGCAGCCACCTTCTAGCGGGGGGGCACCTTTCCCTCAATGAGCAGTTCTTC.

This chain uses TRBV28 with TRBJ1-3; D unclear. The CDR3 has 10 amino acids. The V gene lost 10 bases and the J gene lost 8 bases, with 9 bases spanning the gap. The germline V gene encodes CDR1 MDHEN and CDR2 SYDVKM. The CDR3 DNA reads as TGTGCCACCCGAGCGGACACCATATATTTT. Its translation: CATRADTIYF.

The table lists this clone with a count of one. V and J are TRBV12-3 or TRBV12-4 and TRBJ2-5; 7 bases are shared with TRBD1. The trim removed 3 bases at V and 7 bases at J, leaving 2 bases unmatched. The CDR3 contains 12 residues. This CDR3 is CASSLQGVTQYF. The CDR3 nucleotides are TGTGCCAGCAGTTTGCAGGGGGTGACCCAGTACTTC.

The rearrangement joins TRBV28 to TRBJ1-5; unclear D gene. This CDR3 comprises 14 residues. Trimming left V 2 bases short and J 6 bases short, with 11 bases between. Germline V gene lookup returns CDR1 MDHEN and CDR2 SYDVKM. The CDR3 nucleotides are TGTGCCAGCAGTTTACCGGGAGAGCTTCAGCCCCAGCATTTT. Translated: CASSLPGELQPQHF.

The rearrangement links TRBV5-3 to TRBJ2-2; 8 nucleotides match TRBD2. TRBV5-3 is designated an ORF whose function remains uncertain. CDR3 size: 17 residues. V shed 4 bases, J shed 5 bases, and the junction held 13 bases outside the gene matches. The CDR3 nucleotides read TGTGCCAGAAGCAGAGAAAGCCCCAGCGGGGGTACCGGGGAGCTGTTTTTT. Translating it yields CARSRESPSGGTGELFF.

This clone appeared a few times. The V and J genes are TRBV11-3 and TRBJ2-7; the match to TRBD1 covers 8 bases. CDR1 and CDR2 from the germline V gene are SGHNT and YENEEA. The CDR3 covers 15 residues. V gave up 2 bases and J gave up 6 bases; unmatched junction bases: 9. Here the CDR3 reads CASSLWRTGSGEQYF. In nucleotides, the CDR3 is TGTGCCAGCAGCTTATGGAGGACAGGGAGTGGCGAGCAGTACTTC.

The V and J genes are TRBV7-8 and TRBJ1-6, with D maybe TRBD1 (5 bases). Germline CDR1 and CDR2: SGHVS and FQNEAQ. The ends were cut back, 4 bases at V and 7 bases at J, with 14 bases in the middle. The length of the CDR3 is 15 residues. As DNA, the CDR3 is TGTGCCAGCAGCTCCTTCGCGACAGCGAATTCACCCCTCCACTTT. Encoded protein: CASSSFATANSPLHF.

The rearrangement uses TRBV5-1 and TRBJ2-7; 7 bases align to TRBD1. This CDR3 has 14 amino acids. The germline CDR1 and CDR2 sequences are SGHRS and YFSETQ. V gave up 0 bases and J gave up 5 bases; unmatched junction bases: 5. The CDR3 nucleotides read TGCGCCAGCAGCTTGGAGGTAGGGGGCGACGAGCAGTACTTC. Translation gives CASSLEVGGDEQYF.

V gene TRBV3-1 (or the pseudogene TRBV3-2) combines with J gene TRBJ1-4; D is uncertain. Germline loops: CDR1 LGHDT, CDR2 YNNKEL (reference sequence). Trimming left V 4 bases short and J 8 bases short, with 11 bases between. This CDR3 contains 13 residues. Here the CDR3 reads CASSPRAEEKLFF. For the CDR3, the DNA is TGTGCCAGCAGCCCCCGTGCGGAAGAAAAACTGTTTTTT.

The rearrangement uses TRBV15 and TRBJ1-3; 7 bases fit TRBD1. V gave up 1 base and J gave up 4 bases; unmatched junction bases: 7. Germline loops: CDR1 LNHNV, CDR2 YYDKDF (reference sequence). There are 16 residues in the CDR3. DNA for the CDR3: TGTGCCACCAGCAGAGCCCCCAGACAGGGCGGAAACACCATATATTTT. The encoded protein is CATSRAPRQGGNTIYF.

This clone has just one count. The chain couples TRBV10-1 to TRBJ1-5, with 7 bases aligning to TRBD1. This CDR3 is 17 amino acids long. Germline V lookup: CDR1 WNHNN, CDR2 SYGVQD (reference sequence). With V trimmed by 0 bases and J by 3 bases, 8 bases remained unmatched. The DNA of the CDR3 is TGCGCCAGCAGTGAGTCCGACAGGGAAGGGGTCAATCAGCCCCAGCATTTT. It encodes CASSESDREGVNQPQHF.

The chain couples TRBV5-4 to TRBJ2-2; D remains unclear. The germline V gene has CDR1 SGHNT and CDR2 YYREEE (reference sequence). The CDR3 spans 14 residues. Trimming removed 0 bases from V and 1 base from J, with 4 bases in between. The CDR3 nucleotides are TGTGCCAGCAGCTTGGCCTGGAACACCGGGGAGCTGTTTTTT. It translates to CASSLAWNTGELFF.

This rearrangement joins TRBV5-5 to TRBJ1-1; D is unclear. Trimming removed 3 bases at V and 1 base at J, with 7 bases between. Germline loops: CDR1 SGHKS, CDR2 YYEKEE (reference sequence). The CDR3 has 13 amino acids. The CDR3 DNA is TGTGCCAGCAGCTCGACTGCGAACACTGAAGCTTTCTTT. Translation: CASSSTANTEAFF.

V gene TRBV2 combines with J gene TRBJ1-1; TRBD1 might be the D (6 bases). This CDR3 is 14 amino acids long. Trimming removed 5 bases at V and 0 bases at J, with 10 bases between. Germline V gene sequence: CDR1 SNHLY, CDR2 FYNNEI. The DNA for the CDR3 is TGTGCCAGCAGTCCGGGACACCTGAACACTGAAGCTTTCTTT. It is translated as CASSPGHLNTEAFF. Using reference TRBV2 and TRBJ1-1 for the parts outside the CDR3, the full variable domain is EPEVTQTPSHQVTQMGQEVILRCVPISNHLYFYWYRQILGQKVEFLVSFYNNEISEKSEIFDDQFSVERPDGSNFTLKIRSTKLEDSAMYFCASSPGHLNTEAFFGQGTRLTVV.

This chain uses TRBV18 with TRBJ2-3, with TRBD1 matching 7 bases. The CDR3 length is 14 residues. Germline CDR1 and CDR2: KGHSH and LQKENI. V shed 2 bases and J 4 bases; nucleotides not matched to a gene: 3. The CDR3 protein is CASSPGTAPDTQYF. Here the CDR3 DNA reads TGTGCCAGCTCACCAGGGACAGCGCCAGATACGCAGTATTTT.